The T cell receptor (beta chain) under discussion was sequenced for a study of cytomegalovirus exposure and HLA in healthy donors. The germline V and J ends were trimmed by 0 bases and 5 bases, with 13 bases remaining between them. The CDR3 spans 14 residues. In germline, CDR1 is GTSNPN, CDR2 SVGIG (reference sequence). Study-wide results and limits: TCR beta sequences numbering some 17,000 were associated with HLA alleles at 0.05 false discovery rate in a later analysis.

A remark on this clone: Its antigen is undetermined.

The PCR employed 60 Vbeta primers together with 13 Jbeta primers. Here immunoSEQ multiplex PCR was the method, and the copy in TCRdb shows in-frame clones only, minus some. The sample contains about 180,000 clones, around 80% of which appear only once. The sequencing input was PBMCs. This TCR came from a young woman in good health and CMV-seronegative. The gene calls are TRBV30 and TRBJ2-5; no firm D call. The DNA of the CDR3 is TGTGCCTGGAGTGTTGGAGTTCCACGGGAGACCCAGTACTTC. This translates into CAWSVGVPRETQYF.